This T cell receptor beta chain was identified in a study of cytomegalovirus exposure and HLA in healthy donors. The overall study: Among the approximately 400 genotyped donors, more than 70% were placed in the Caucasian-associated ancestry cluster. General observations from the study: Reported performance of the classifier showed diagnosis of cytomegalovirus status with high specificity and sensitivity. One variant, a missense change in DCLRE1C, was linked in a later analysis to TCR beta V- and J-gene trimming. The investigators catalogued some 150 TCR beta chains as cytomegalovirus-associated.

Only a few counts were recorded for this clone. Its antigen is as yet unknown. PCR primers comprised 60 Vbeta and 13 Jbeta primers. Using immunoSEQ multiplex PCR, the repertoire was profiled, and TCRdb retains in-frame clones only, with some absent. This sample has about 100,000 clones, with around 80% found just once. Germline loops: CDR1 MNHEY, CDR2 SMNVEV (reference sequence). The trim removed 6 bases at V and 2 bases at J, leaving 10 bases unmatched. There are 16 residues in the CDR3. This chain links TRBV27 with TRBJ2-3; the match to TRBD1 covers 8 bases. The receptor comes from a female donor in good health and CMV-seropositive. Sequenced material: PBMCs. CDR3 in DNA: TGTGCCAGCAGGATGAGGCGACAGGGGCACACAGATACGCAGTATTTT. It specifies CASRMRRQGHTDTQYF.